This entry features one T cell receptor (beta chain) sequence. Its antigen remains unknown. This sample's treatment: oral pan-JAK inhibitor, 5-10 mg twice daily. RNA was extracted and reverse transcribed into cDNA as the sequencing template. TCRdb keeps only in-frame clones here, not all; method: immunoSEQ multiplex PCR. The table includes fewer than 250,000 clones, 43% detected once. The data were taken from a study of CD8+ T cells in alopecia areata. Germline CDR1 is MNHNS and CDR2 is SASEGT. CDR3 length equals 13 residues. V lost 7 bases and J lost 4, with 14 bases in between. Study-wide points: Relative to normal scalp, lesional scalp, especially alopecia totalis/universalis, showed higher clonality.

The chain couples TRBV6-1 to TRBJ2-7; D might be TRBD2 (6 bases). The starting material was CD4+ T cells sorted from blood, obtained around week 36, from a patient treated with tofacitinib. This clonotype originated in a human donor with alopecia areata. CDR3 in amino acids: CASIPGSRYEQYF. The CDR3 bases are TGTGCCAGCATTCCCGGGAGTAGGTACGAGCAGTACTTC.